This paragraph covers one T cell receptor beta chain sequence. Antigen unknown. This PCR relied on a set of 60 Vbeta primers and 13 Jbeta primers. This table comes from immunoSEQ multiplex PCR, and its TCRdb copy is limited to in-frame clones, with some not included. There are 150,000 to 200,000 clones in the sample; about 90% occur only once, and 0.2% to 0.3% lies in the top ten. This CDR3 comprises 15 residues. The germline CDR1 and CDR2 sequences are MNHNS and SASEGT. Between the trimmed V and J ends, which lost 5 bases and 1 base, there was a span of 12 bases. These data originate in a study of cytomegalovirus exposure and HLA in healthy donors. These donors, healthy bone marrow donors, were studied. Study results and limitations: Equally common other TCR beta chains were less clonally expanded than HLA-associated ones, a later analysis found. A list of 150 to 200 TCR beta chains associated with cytomegalovirus was given. Across donors, sequencing depth was assumed by presence/absence analyses to be roughly uniform.

The sample was PBMCs. The origin of this receptor is a girl less than two years old in good health and CMV-seronegative. The rearrangement joins TRBV6-1 to TRBJ1-5, with no clear D. In DNA form, the CDR3 reads TGTGCCAGCAGTCCCCATGGCAAGAGCAATCAGCCCCAGCATTTT. Its protein is CASSPHGKSNQPQHF.